This section outlines one T cell receptor beta chain sequence together with its context. This CDR3 contains 13 residues. The V gene's germline CDR1 is LNHDA and CDR2 SQIVND (reference sequence). The V and J ends lost 10 bases and 1 base respectively, with 13 bases between them. The source of the sample is a study of blood T cell repertoires in COVID-19. For the study at large: The United States, Italy and Spain supplied acute and convalescent COVID-19 samples. PBMCs, B-cell-depleted T cells, or T cells provided the cDNA or gDNA that made up the material.

TCRdb keeps only in-frame clones here, not all; method: immunoSEQ multiplex PCR. Altogether 63,000 or so clones are present, 82% being singletons, with the ten largest covering around 16%. The TCR comes from a man at least 80 years old with active COVID-19. The sample taken for sequencing was peripheral blood. The V call is TRBV19, the J call TRBJ1-2; possible D gene TRBD1, 5 bases. CDR3 sequence reads: CATQRGDNYGYTF. CDR3 coding DNA: TGTGCCACTCAACGGGGGGATAACTATGGCTACACCTTC.